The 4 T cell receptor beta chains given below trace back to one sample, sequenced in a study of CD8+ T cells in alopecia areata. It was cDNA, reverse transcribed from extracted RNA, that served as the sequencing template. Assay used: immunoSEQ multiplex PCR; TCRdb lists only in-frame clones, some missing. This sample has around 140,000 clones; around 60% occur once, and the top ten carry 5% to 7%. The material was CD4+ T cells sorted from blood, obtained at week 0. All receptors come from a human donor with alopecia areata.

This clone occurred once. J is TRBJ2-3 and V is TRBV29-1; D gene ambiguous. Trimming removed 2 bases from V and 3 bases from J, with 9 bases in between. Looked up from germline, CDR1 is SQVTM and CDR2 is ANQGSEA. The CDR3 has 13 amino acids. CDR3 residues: CSVEKGKTDTQYF. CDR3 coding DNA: TGCAGCGTTGAAAAGGGCAAAACAGATACGCAGTATTTT.

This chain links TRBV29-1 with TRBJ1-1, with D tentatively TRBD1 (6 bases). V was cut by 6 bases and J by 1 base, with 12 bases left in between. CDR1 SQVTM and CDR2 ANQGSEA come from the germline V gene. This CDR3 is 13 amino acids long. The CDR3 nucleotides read TGCAGCGTGGGGGAACAGGGGAACACTGAAGCTTTCTTT. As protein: CSVGEQGNTEAFF.

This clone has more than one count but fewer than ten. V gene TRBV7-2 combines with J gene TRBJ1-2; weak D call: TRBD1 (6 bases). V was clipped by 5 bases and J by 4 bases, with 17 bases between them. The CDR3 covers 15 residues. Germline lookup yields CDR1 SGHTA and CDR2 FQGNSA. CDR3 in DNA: TGTGCCAGCAGCCGTGATGGGGGACAACCCTATGGCTACACCTTC. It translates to CASSRDGGQPYGYTF.

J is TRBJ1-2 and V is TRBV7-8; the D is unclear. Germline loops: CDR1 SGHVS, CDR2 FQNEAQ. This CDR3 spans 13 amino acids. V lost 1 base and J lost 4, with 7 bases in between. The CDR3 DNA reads TGTGCCAGCAGCTTAGTGGAGGGCTATGGCTACACCTTC. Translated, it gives CASSLVEGYGYTF.